A selection of T cell receptor beta chains follows, all from one sample in a study of T-cell memory formation after mild COVID-19. Via MiXCR, TCRdb re-called the 5' RACE reads, giving one row per CDR3 protein. The sample lists approximately 210,000 distinct CDR3 sequences, over 9.5% occurring once. The sequenced material came from PBMCs or a T cell subset sorted from them (not recorded which). Receptor source: a man aged 18-30 years who had mild COVID-19 (a few samples of this study predate the infection). Cell type and time point are not known. Both conserved end residues are part of each CDR3. The D gene is left open where the match is weak. Clone size is shown for a subset of rows, as once, few, many or a class of expanded clone.

length: 17; V: TRBV7-9; size: .; J: TRBJ2-4; D: .; CDR3: CASSLEGGQRGGGIQYF; DNA: TGTGCCAGCAGCTTAGAGGGCGGTCAGCGGGGAGGGGGCATTCAGTACTTC
length: 14; V: TRBV20-1; size: few; J: TRBJ1-3; D: TRBD1; CDR3: CSASTGASGNTIYF; DNA: TGCAGTGCTAGCACAGGGGCCTCTGGAAACACCATATATTTT
length: 13; V: TRBV5-1; size: few; J: TRBJ1-5; D: .; CDR3: CASSQEGRQPQHF; DNA: TGCGCCAGCAGCCAGGAGGGCAGACAGCCCCAGCATTTT
length: 13; V: TRBV20-1; size: .; J: TRBJ1-5; D: TRBD1; CDR3: CSAEGQGNQPQHF; DNA: TGCAGTGCAGAGGGACAGGGCAATCAGCCCCAGCATTTT
length: 13; V: TRBV13; size: few; J: TRBJ2-1; D: .; CDR3: CASSNTADNEQFF; DNA: TGTGCCAGCAGTAATACGGCGGACAATGAGCAGTTCTTC
length: 14; V: TRBV28; size: .; J: TRBJ1-2; D: TRBD1; CDR3: CASRSGTGEWGYTF; DNA: TGTGCCAGCAGGTCCGGGACAGGGGAGTGGGGCTACACCTTC
length: 16; V: TRBV4-3; size: .; J: TRBJ2-1; D: .; CDR3: CASSQNPESSYNEQFF; DNA: TGCGCCAGCAGCCAGAACCCCGAGAGCTCCTACAATGAGCAGTTCTTC
length: 18; V: TRBV7-9; size: .; J: TRBJ2-1; D: TRBD1; CDR3: CASSLDDRAFRSYNEQFF; DNA: TGTGCCAGCAGCTTAGATGACAGGGCTTTTAGGTCCTACAATGAGCAGTTCTTC
length: 14; V: TRBV20-1; size: few; J: TRBJ2-1; D: .; CDR3: CSARSGTPLGEQFF; DNA: TGCAGTGCTAGATCCGGGACTCCTCTTGGGGAGCAGTTCTTC
length: 14; V: TRBV3-1; size: few; J: TRBJ1-5; D: .; CDR3: CASSQRGLDQPQHF; DNA: TGTGCCAGCAGCCAACGGGGACTGGATCAGCCCCAGCATTTT
length: 13; V: TRBV5-6; size: many; J: TRBJ2-5; D: .; CDR3: CASSVYPGETQYF; DNA: TGTGCCAGCAGCGTGTATCCGGGGGAGACCCAGTACTTC
length: 14; V: TRBV7-2; size: few; J: TRBJ2-3; D: .; CDR3: CASSLTEVADTQYF; DNA: TGTGCCAGCAGCTTAACGGAGGTCGCAGATACGCAGTATTTT
length: 15; V: TRBV4-1; size: .; J: TRBJ1-5; D: TRBD1; CDR3: CASSLPDRGYQPQHF; DNA: TGCGCCAGCAGCCTCCCGGACAGGGGGTATCAGCCCCAGCATTTT
length: 14; V: TRBV6-2/TRBV6-3; size: .; J: TRBJ2-7; D: .; CDR3: CASSYVVPSYEQYF; DNA: TGTGCCAGCAGTTACGTCGTGCCCTCCTACGAGCAGTACTTC